This entry is about one TCR beta chain. Its specificity is unknown. In TCRdb, the 5' RACE reads were re-called with MiXCR into one record per CDR3 protein. The table includes around 130,000 distinct CDR3 sequences, more than 15% detected once. The V gene lost 6 bases and the J gene lost 5 bases, with 17 bases spanning the gap. Germline V gene data show CDR1 as SGDLS and CDR2 as YYNGEE. The CDR3 covers 14 residues. This sample was included in a study of T-cell memory formation after mild COVID-19. About the research overall: Most TCR clusters belonged to a single donor.

Study-wide results and limits: Day 15 to 85 contracting clones showed balanced CD4/CD8; later expanders leaned CD4+.

This receptor was taken from a man in his late teens or twenties who had mild COVID-19 (a few samples of this study predate the infection). Cell type and time point are not known. Sample: PBMCs or a T cell subset sorted from them (not recorded which). The chain joins TRBV9 to TRBJ1-1, with a weak D call TRBD1 (5 bases). CDR3 amino acids: CASTPGPSGTEAFF. The CDR3 nucleotides read TGTGCCAGCACCCCAGGGCCCAGTGGGACTGAAGCTTTCTTT.